These 21 T cell receptor beta chains originate from one sample sequenced in a study of identical twins. Via MiXCR, TCRdb re-called the 5' RACE reads, giving one row per CDR3 protein. The sample shows hundreds of thousands of distinct CDR3 sequences, approximately 6% of them seen only once. Sample: naive T cells sorted from blood. All receptors come from a man aged 18-30 years in good health.

This clonotype was recorded a few times. V is TRBV4-2 and J is TRBJ2-3, with 12 nucleotides matching TRBD2. The CDR3 loop spans 16 amino acids. Losses at the gene ends were 4 bases for V and 4 bases for J; bases not matched to a gene: 6. Germline lookup yields CDR1 LGHNA and CDR2 YNFKEQ. The CDR3 spells CASSLRLAGEPDTQYF. In DNA form, the CDR3 reads TGTGCCAGCAGCCTACGACTAGCGGGAGAACCAGATACGCAGTATTTT.

The chain has TRBV7-3 and TRBJ2-1, with TRBD2 identical over 12 bases. Looked up from germline, CDR1 is SGHTA and CDR2 is FQGTGA. The CDR3 has 15 residues. V shed 2 bases and J 8 bases; nucleotides not matched to a gene: 4. This chain's CDR3 is CASSLLAGGRHEQFF. CDR3 DNA: TGTGCCAGCAGCTTACTAGCGGGAGGGCGCCATGAGCAGTTCTTC.

At least ten counts were recorded for this clonotype. The rearrangement links TRBV5-5 to TRBJ1-2; no clear D gene. This CDR3 spans 15 amino acids. The V and J ends lost 1 base and 2 bases respectively, with 12 bases between them. Germline V gives CDR1 SGHKS, CDR2 YYEKEE (reference sequence). In DNA form, the CDR3 reads TGTGCCAGCAGCTTGACGGGAAGAGCAAACTATGGCTACACCTTC. This encodes CASSLTGRANYGYTF.

This clonotype occurred many times. The chain recombines TRBV10-3 with TRBJ2-7; the D is unclear. This CDR3 contains 16 residues. V was trimmed by 2 bases and J by 3 bases, leaving 17 bases between them. Germline CDR1 reads ENHRY; CDR2 reads SYGVKD. CDR3 sequence reads: CAISEGPNTDLYEQYF. CDR3 in DNA: TGTGCCATCAGTGAGGGGCCCAACACGGACCTCTACGAGCAGTACTTC.

This clonotype was seen many times. The chain combines TRBV20-1 with TRBJ1-5; perhaps TRBD1 as D (5 bases). V was trimmed by 6 bases and J by 2 bases, leaving 8 bases between them. The CDR3 runs 12 residues. Germline V gene lookup returns CDR1 DFQATT and CDR2 SNEGSKA (reference sequence). The CDR3 DNA reads as TGCAGTGCCCTGGGGGGCAATCAGCCCCAGCATTTT. Translation: CSALGGNQPQHF.

In its sample, this clonotype was seen many times. The chain employs TRBV11-2 and TRBJ2-1; D is ambiguous. Germline lookup yields CDR1 SGHAT and CDR2 FQNNGV. This CDR3 has 12 residues. Trimming removed 5 bases from V and 9 bases from J, with 11 bases in between. CDR3 in amino acids: CASSLRVGEQFF. CDR3 bases: TGTGCCAGCAGCCTTCGGGTGGGTGAGCAGTTCTTC.

At least ten counts were recorded for this clonotype. The CDR3 spells CASSETGYPEAFF. The CDR3 region has the DNA TGTGCCAGCAGCGAGACAGGGTACCCTGAAGCTTTCTTT. The chain couples TRBV6-1 to TRBJ1-1; 7 nucleotides line up with TRBD1. CDR3 size: 13 residues. V dropped 6 bases and J dropped 6; count of bases not matched to a gene: 7. Germline V gene lookup returns CDR1 MNHNS and CDR2 SASEGT.

This clonotype was found a few times. The chain combines TRBV4-2 with TRBJ2-1, with a tentative D call TRBD2 (6 bases). The V and J ends lost 5 bases and 8 bases respectively, with 22 bases between them. The CDR3 totals 16 residues. Germline assignment: CDR1 LGHNA and CDR2 YNFKEQ. The CDR3 region is CASSRRIRDSVHEQFF. The CDR3 DNA sequence: TGTGCCAGCAGCAGACGAATCCGGGACTCCGTACATGAGCAGTTCTTC.

This clonotype has ten or more counts. The chain couples TRBV12-3 or TRBV12-4 to TRBJ2-7; 8 bases agree with TRBD2. V shed 7 bases, J shed 1 base, and the junction held 12 bases outside the gene matches. This CDR3 comprises 16 residues. The CDR3 DNA is TGTGCCAGCACCCCCAGTCAAGGGACTAGTTCCTACGAGCAGTACTTC. Translation gives CASTPSQGTSSYEQYF.

Only a few counts were recorded for this clonotype. The rearrangement links TRBV7-8 to TRBJ2-1, with 11 positions matching TRBD2. V was pared by 6 bases and J by 9 bases, with 10 bases of the junction left unmatched. Germline-derived CDR1 and CDR2 are SGHVS and FQNEAQ. The CDR3 has 15 residues. Written as DNA, the CDR3 is TGTGCCAGCAGTATGGGCCTAGCGGGAGGCAGTGAGCAGTTCTTC. Residues: CASSMGLAGGSEQFF.

This clonotype has only a few counts. The chain carries TRBV20-1 and TRBJ1-5; no definite D call. The CDR3 has 16 residues. CDR1 and CDR2 from the germline V gene are DFQATT and SNEGSKA (reference sequence). The V and J ends lost 2 bases and 1 base respectively, with 15 bases between them. DNA of the CDR3: TGCAGTGCTAGATCCCCTGCCAAGTCAAGCAATCAGCCCCAGCATTTT. Residues: CSARSPAKSSNQPQHF.

This clonotype has only a few counts. V and J are TRBV6-2 or TRBV6-3 and TRBJ2-1, with TRBD2 as a possible D gene (6 bases). This CDR3 has 16 residues. CDR1 and CDR2 from the germline V gene are MNHEY and SVGEGT. V was cut by 6 bases and J by 3 bases, with 18 bases left in between. CDR3 nucleotides: TGTGCCAGCAGGCCAATTGAGACTAGAGGCTACAATGAGCAGTTCTTC. This translates into CASRPIETRGYNEQFF.

This chain connects TRBV29-1 to TRBJ2-2, with TRBD2 identical over 11 bases. This CDR3 contains 16 residues. The germline V gene encodes CDR1 SQVTM and CDR2 ANQGSEA. Trimming cost V 6 bases and J 2 bases; bases outside gene matches: 8. The CDR3 DNA reads TGCAGCGTGAGCGGGACTAGCGGAGATAACACCGGGGAGCTGTTTTTT. It translates to CSVSGTSGDNTGELFF.

The table lists this clonotype with a few counts. The chain couples TRBV27 to TRBJ2-5; D unresolved. The CDR3 consists of 13 residues. Germline assignment: CDR1 MNHEY and CDR2 SMNVEV (reference sequence). Trimming stripped 7 bases from V and 2 bases from J, with 11 bases between. CDR3 residues: CASNAGSQETQYF. For the CDR3, the DNA is TGTGCCAGCAACGCCGGAAGTCAAGAGACCCAGTACTTC.

This clonotype was observed at least ten times. This chain links TRBV27 with TRBJ2-1, with D perhaps TRBD2 (6 bases). Between the trimmed V and J ends, which lost 6 bases and 7 bases, there was a span of 10 bases. Per germline, CDR1 MNHEY and CDR2 SMNVEV (reference sequence). The CDR3 is 12 residues long. The DNA of the CDR3 is TGTGCCAGCAGCTGGGGGGTTAATGAGCAGTTCTTC. Its translation: CASSWGVNEQFF.

In its sample, this clonotype was seen many times. This chain connects TRBV27 to TRBJ2-5; 12 nucleotides align to TRBD2. CDR3 size: 16 residues. The germline V gene has CDR1 MNHEY and CDR2 SMNVEV (reference sequence). Trimming took 6 bases from V and 0 from J; bases not matched to a gene: 5. The CDR3 region has the DNA TGTGCCAGCAGCCTAACTAGCGGGGGGTACCAAGAGACCCAGTACTTC. It specifies CASSLTSGGYQETQYF.

This clonotype was detected a few times. The chain links TRBV6-5 to TRBJ1-3; D remains ambiguous. V was trimmed by 2 bases and J by 2 bases, leaving 7 bases between them. There are 14 residues in the CDR3. Germline CDR1 and CDR2: MNHEY and SVGAGI. The CDR3, as DNA: TGTGCCAGCAGTTACGGCAGTACTGGAAACACCATATATTTT. It codes for CASSYGSTGNTIYF.

V and J are TRBV6-2 or TRBV6-3 and TRBJ2-2, with TRBD1 identical over 7 bases. The trim removed 2 bases at V and 7 bases at J, leaving 1 base unmatched. Germline CDR1 reads MNHEY; CDR2 reads SVGEGT. This CDR3 comprises 13 residues. The CDR3 coding sequence is TGTGCCAGCAGTTACGGGACAGACGGGGAGCTGTTTTTT. This sequence encodes CASSYGTDGELFF.

The rearrangement joins TRBV5-1 to TRBJ2-3, with 8 bases matching TRBD2. The CDR3 runs to 16 residues. V dropped 2 bases and J dropped 3; count of bases not matched to a gene: 8. From germline, CDR1 is SGHRS and CDR2 YFSETQ. CDR3 amino acids: CASSFSAGVRTDTQYF. In DNA, the CDR3 is TGCGCCAGCAGCTTTTCAGCGGGAGTGAGGACAGATACGCAGTATTTT.

On this clonotype: The missing conserved phenylalanine or tryptophan at the end of this CDR3 makes a read error likely. V gene TRBV18 combines with J gene TRBJ2-1, with D possibly TRBD2 on 5 matching bases. CDR3 length: 15 amino acids. CDR1 and CDR2 from the germline V gene are KGHSH and LQKENI. V lost 5 bases, J lost 0 bases, and 11 bases lay in between. CDR3 sequence reads: CASSYGGSSYNEQFL. For the CDR3, the DNA is TGTGCCAGCTCATACGGAGGAAGCTCCTACAATGAGCAGTTCCTC.

The J gene is TRBJ2-7, the V gene TRBV27; 7 bases line up with TRBD2. The CDR3 is 15 amino acids. V was pared by 7 bases and J by 1 base, with 10 bases of the junction left unmatched. CDR1 is MNHEY, CDR2 SMNVEV, per germline (reference sequence). CDR3 sequence reads: CASNPISGGSYEQYF. Here the CDR3 DNA reads TGTGCCAGCAACCCCATCTCGGGGGGATCCTACGAGCAGTACTTC.